This T cell receptor (beta chain) was documented in a study of blood T cell repertoires in COVID-19. Study-wide background: PBMCs, B-cell-depleted T cells, or T cells provided the cDNA or gDNA that made up the material.

Adults between about 18 and 95 years of age took part from about two dozen US areas. In assigning cohorts, the study relied on participant-reported clinical history. Per germline, CDR1 SGHTA and CDR2 FQGNSA. Trimming cost V 1 base and J 6 bases, with 16 bases left between them. The CDR3 runs 15 residues. Only in-frame clones appear in the TCRdb table, and some are missing; sequencing was by immunoSEQ multiplex PCR. The sample contains under 200,000 clones, around 89% of which appear only once. The sequencing sample was made of PBMCs or T cells enriched from blood (not recorded which). The source is a young woman who had recovered from COVID-19. V is TRBV7-2 and J is TRBJ2-7; D gene uncertain. CDR3 bases: TGTGCCAGCAGCTTAGTACCGAACCCTACCGCCGAGCAGTACTTC. Translating it yields CASSLVPNPTAEQYF.